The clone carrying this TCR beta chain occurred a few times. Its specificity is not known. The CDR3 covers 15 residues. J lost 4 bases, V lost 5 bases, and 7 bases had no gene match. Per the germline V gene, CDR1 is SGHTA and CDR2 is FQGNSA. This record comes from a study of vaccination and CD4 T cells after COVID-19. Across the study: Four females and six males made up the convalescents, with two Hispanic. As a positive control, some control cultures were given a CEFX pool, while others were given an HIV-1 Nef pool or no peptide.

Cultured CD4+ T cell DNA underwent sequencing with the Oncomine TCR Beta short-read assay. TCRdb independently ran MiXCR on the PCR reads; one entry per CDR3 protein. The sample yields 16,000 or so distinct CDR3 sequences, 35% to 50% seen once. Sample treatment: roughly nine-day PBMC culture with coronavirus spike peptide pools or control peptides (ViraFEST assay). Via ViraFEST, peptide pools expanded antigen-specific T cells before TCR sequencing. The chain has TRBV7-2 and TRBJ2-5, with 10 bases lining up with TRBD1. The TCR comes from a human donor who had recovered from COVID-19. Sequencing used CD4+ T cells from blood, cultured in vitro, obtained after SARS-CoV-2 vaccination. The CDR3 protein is CASSNGDRGRETQYF. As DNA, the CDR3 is TGTGCCAGCAGCAATGGGGACAGGGGCCGAGAGACCCAGTACTTC.